This T cell receptor beta chain was found in a study of vaccination effects on CD4 cells after COVID-19. For the study at large: After expansion with viral peptide pools in the ViraFEST assay, antigen-specific CD4+ T cells were sequenced.

As for this clone: Its antigen is as yet unknown.

Only in-frame clones appear in the TCRdb table, and some are missing; sequencing was by immunoSEQ multiplex PCR. Found here are roughly 30,000 clones, 75% of them singletons; the top ten hold around 6.6%. The V gene's germline CDR1 is LNHDA and CDR2 SQIVND (reference sequence). Trimming removed 7 bases from V and 6 bases from J; junction bases left unmatched: 6. This CDR3 region has 13 residues. At the end of about ten days of culture, CD4+ T cells were isolated. Infection dated between March and December 2020, before the Alpha, Beta and Delta variants reached the United States. Of the BNT162b2 and mRNA-1273 vaccines, participants received two doses of one or the other.

The chain recombines TRBV19 with TRBJ1-5, with TRBD1 matching 7 bases. The sequence was obtained from a human donor who had a prior SARS-CoV-2 infection. The source material was CD4+ T cells from PBMCs cultured without peptide, sampled after COVID-19 vaccination. The DNA of the CDR3 is TGTGCCAGTAATTGGGACAGTAGTCAGCCCCAGCATTTT. It codes for CASNWDSSQPQHF.